This T cell receptor beta chain was identified during a study of cytomegalovirus exposure and HLA in healthy donors. Between the trimmed V and J ends, which lost 4 bases and 0 bases, there was a span of 10 bases. CDR3 size: 15 residues. In germline, CDR1 is SGHRS, CDR2 YFSETQ. A multiplex PCR was run with 60 Vbeta primers and 13 Jbeta primers. Data came from immunoSEQ multiplex PCR; TCRdb stores just in-frame clones and leaves some out. The sample shows fewer than 150,000 clones, about 78% of them seen only once. This TCR was recovered from a woman in her thirties or forties in good health and CMV-seropositive. The V and J genes are TRBV5-1 and TRBJ2-2, with a tentative D call TRBD1 (5 bases). Sequences were obtained from PBMCs. For the CDR3, the DNA is TGCGCCAGCAGCCTGGACACGACGAACACCGGGGAGCTGTTTTTT. It encodes CASSLDTTNTGELFF.